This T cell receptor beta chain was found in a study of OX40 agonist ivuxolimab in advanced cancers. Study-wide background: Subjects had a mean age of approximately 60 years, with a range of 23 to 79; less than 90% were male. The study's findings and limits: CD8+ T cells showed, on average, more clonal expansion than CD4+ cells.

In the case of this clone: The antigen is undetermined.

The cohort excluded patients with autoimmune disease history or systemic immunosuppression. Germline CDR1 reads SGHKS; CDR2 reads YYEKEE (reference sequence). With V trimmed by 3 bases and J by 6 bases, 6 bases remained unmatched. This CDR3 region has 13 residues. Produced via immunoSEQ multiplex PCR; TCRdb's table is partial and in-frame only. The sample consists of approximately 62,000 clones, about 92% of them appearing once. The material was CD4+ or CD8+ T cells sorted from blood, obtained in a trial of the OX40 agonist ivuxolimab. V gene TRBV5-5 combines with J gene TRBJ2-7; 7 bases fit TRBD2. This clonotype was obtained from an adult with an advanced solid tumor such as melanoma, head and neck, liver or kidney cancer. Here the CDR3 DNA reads TGTGCCAGCAGCTATTGGGGAGGGGCCGAGCAGTACTTC. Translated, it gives CASSYWGGAEQYF.